This TCR beta chain was documented in a study of Ad26.COV2.S vaccination and SARS-CoV-2 variants (dated by TCRdb to about 2021). Background on the whole study: The specificity and breadth of SARS-CoV-2-reactive T cell receptors after Ad26.COV2.S vaccination were assessed by TCRbeta repertoire sequencing. The TCR-sequenced set comprised around 30 samples: around 20 Ad26.COV2.S vaccine recipients, 5 placebo recipients and 8 SARS-CoV-2 convalescent individuals.

The immunoSEQ Assay was used to sequence TCRbeta CDR3 regions. After extraction, genomic DNA underwent amplification by bias-controlled multiplex PCR, followed by high-throughput sequencing. Per the source publication's procedure: To quantify the absolute abundance of every unique TCRbeta CDR3 region, sequences were collapsed and filtered. T cell fraction was estimated by normalization of TCRbeta template counts to usable DNA, with usable DNA being measured through amplification of reference genes present in all nucleated cells. Repertoire TCRs were annotated as SARS-CoV-2-specific when V gene, CDR3 amino acid sequence and J gene were exactly matched to a known reactive TCR set. The reference SARS-CoV-2 TCR set was derived from MIRA and filtered for enrichment in COVID-19-positive ImmuneCODE repertoires, a step that removed public or cross-reactive TCRs. Using the MIRA antigens, annotated TCRs were further analysed by specific ORF or by position within an ORF. Depth was the summed frequency of annotated unique rearrangements, while breadth was defined as annotated unique rearrangements over total unique productive rearrangements. Two-sided Wilcoxon rank-sum tests were used to compare TCR breadth between groups. TCRdb's version of the immuneACCESS table is confined to in-frame rearrangements and falls short of the full clone set. An unresolved V gene accounts for under half of the shortfall where checked; the remainder is of unknown origin. The DNA was the basis for D and trimming; V, J and clone size are from that table. The sample has roughly 100,000 clones on record, about three quarters of them singletons. 15% to 20% of the sample rests with the top ten.

Concerning this clone: The antigen it binds to is not known. No qualities accompany the bases; no much larger clone lies one base away.

Taken from cysteine to phenylalanine, the CDR3 has 19 residues. Just the 57-base CDR3 DNA is kept, in frame starting at base 1. Trimming removed 1 base from V and 4 bases from J; the gene matches leave 12 bases unexplained. CDR1 and CDR2 (LGHNA, YSLEER) derive from the germline V gene. Results and caveats for the whole study, not just this receptor: The authors noted that the TCR breadth and depth analyses may have underestimated total T cell responses. Substantial breadth of spike-specific CD8+ and CD4+ T cell responses was reported after vaccination. Spike-specific TCR breadth was higher in Ad26.COV2.S recipients than in placebo recipients (P = 0.0014). Non-spike TCR breadth was comparable between vaccine and placebo recipients, consistent with the vaccine containing only spike.

The meaning of the sample's time point label: individuals recovered from natural SARS-CoV-2 infection. This clonotype originated in a human donor who had recovered from COVID-19. The chain joins TRBV4-3 to TRBJ2-2, with TRBD1 identical over 10 junction bases. The material was peripheral blood, obtained after recovery from COVID-19. CDR3 region: CASSQGPPGQGTLTGELFF. The DNA sequence is as follows: TGCGCCAGCAGCCAAGGCCCTCCGGGACAGGGGACCCTCACCGGGGAGCTGTTTTTT.